These 20 T cell receptor beta chains were sequenced from one sample in a study of blood T cells in healthy people across ages. Primed by a sample-barcoded 5' primer and a J-beta primer mix, a second PCR proceeded for roughly 7 to 12 cycles. MiXCR, applied by TCRdb to the 5' RACE reads, yields one record per CDR3 protein. The sample has over 1,200,000 distinct CDR3 sequences, approximately 60% seen once. Source material: blood. The receptor source for this set is a man aged 18 to 30 in good health.

V usage is TRBV20-1 and J usage is TRBJ2-5; 10 bases align to TRBD1. CDR3 size: 15 residues. CDR1 is DFQATT and CDR2 is SNEGSKA in the germline V gene (reference sequence). Losses at the gene ends were 3 bases for V and 4 bases for J; bases not matched to a gene: 8. The CDR3 protein is CSASLGTGEGETQYF. DNA of the CDR3: TGCAGTGCTAGTTTGGGGACAGGGGAAGGAGAGACCCAGTACTTC.

V usage is TRBV7-6 and J usage is TRBJ2-2; no reliable D call. V was clipped by 3 bases and J by 0 bases, with 5 bases between them. This CDR3 has 14 amino acids. The V gene's germline CDR1 is SGHVS and CDR2 FNYEAQ. Here the CDR3 DNA reads TGTGCCAGCAGCTTGGACCCGAACACCGGGGAGCTGTTTTTT. This sequence encodes CASSLDPNTGELFF. Looking up the rest from reference TRBV7-6 and TRBJ2-2 gives the full variable domain: GAGVSQSPRYKVTKRGQDVALRCDPISGHVSLYWYRQALGQGPEFLTYFNYEAQQDKSGLPNDRFSAERPEGSISTLTIQRTEQRDSAMYRCASSLDPNTGELFFGEGSRLTVL.

The chain joins TRBV7-8 to TRBJ2-4; perhaps D is TRBD1 or TRBD2 (5 bases each). The DNA end is more similar to TRBJ2-7, so the J call may be wrong. CDR3 length equals 15 residues. Per germline, CDR1 SGHVS and CDR2 FQNEAQ. CDR3 amino acids: CASSLALRGVNEQYF. The CDR3 DNA sequence: TGTGCCAGCAGCTTAGCGCTAAGAGGGGTAAACGAGCAGTACTTC.

This rearrangement joins TRBV2 to TRBJ2-5, with D possibly matching TRBD2 (6 bases). The V and J ends lost 6 bases and 5 bases respectively, with 16 bases between them. CDR1 and CDR2 from the germline V gene are SNHLY and FYNNEI. This CDR3 is built from 14 residues. The CDR3 loop is CASSRLESPETQYF. The CDR3 DNA sequence: TGTGCCAGCAGCCGACTAGAGAGTCCCGAGACCCAGTACTTC.

A few counts support this clonotype. The rearrangement links TRBV20-1 to TRBJ2-7, with D unresolved. Deletions cut 1 base from V and 1 base from J, with 8 bases between. The length of the CDR3 is 13 residues. The germline V gene encodes CDR1 DFQATT and CDR2 SNEGSKA (reference sequence). In DNA form, the CDR3 reads TGCAGTGCTAGAGTGGTGCTATCCTACGAGCAGTACTTC. Translation gives CSARVVLSYEQYF.

This clonotype was seen just once. J is TRBJ1-2 and V is TRBV4-1; TRBD1 matches at 7 bases. This CDR3 comprises 16 residues. J was trimmed by 8 bases and V by 1 base; bases with no gene match: 13. Per the germline V gene, CDR1 is MGHRA and CDR2 is YSYEKL. CDR3 residues: CASSQVGPPRGKGYTF. Written as DNA, the CDR3 is TGCGCCAGCAGCCAAGTTGGGCCCCCCAGGGGGAAAGGCTACACCTTC.

This clonotype was counted only a few times. This sequence joins TRBV10-3 and TRBJ2-1, with D possibly being TRBD1 or TRBD2 (6 bases each). The CDR3 totals 14 residues. Trimming pared 8 bases from V and 5 bases from J, leaving 16 bases between. The germline gives CDR1 ENHRY, CDR2 SYGVKD. The CDR3: CAIVGGPGDNEQFF. DNA for the CDR3: TGTGCCATCGTGGGGGGCCCAGGGGACAATGAGCAGTTCTTC.

On this clonotype: Being one base from a much bigger clone, this may be a read error. This chain joins TRBV6-4 and TRBJ2-4; 8 positions match TRBD2. V lost 0 bases to trimming and J lost 13 bases; unmatched junction nucleotides: 11. Germline CDR1 reads MRHNA; CDR2 reads SNTAGT. The CDR3 loop spans 15 amino acids. CDR3 loop: CASSDSAGAYNEQYF. The CDR3 nucleotides are TGTGCCAGCAGTGACTCAGCGGGAGCCTACAATGAGCAGTACTTC.

This clonotype was detected many times. The rearrangement uses TRBV28 and TRBJ1-1, with D maybe TRBD1 (5 bases). The CDR3 runs 11 residues. Germline loops: CDR1 MDHEN, CDR2 SYDVKM. V was shortened by 4 bases and J by 8 bases, with 8 bases between the two germline ends. The CDR3 bases are TGTGCCAGCAGTTCCCCAGGGGAAGCTTTCTTT. Protein product: CASSSPGEAFF.

Notes on this clonotype: One end of the junction fails to match germline, which may point to a read error. The CDR3, as DNA: TGTGCCATCAGCCGCCCGACTAGCGGGAGGGCAGTCTACGGGCAGTACTTC. Its translation is CAISRPTSGRAVYGQYF. The rearrangement joins TRBV10-3 to TRBJ2-7; 14 positions agree with TRBD2. CDR3 length equals 17 residues. CDR1 and CDR2 (germline): ENHRY, SYGVKD.

V and J are TRBV25-1 and TRBJ2-5; D is unclear. The DNA end favors TRBJ2-7, so the J call may be wrong. This CDR3 has 14 amino acids. Germline V CDR1 and CDR2: MGHDK, SYGVNS. The CDR3 region has the DNA TGTGCCAGCAGTGATTTGGAACCCTCCAGCGAGCAGTACTTC. Translation: CASSDLEPSSEQYF.

The chain has TRBV4-1 and TRBJ2-2, with D possibly being TRBD2 (5 bases). The CDR3 length is 17 residues. With 4 bases removed from V and 5 bases from J, the gap between germline ends came to 20 bases. Germline CDR1 is MGHRA and CDR2 is YSYEKL. CDR3 sequence: CASSLKERTPRTGELFF. The CDR3 bases are TGCGCCAGCAGCCTTAAGGAGCGGACCCCCAGAACCGGGGAGCTGTTTTTT.

The rearrangement links TRBV2 to TRBJ1-1; possibly TRBD1 for D (5 bases). Germline CDR1 SNHLY, CDR2 FYNNEI. The ends were cut back, 0 bases at V and 7 bases at J, with 9 bases in the middle. CDR3 length: 13 amino acids. CDR3 loop: CASSEARGGEAFF. CDR3 nucleotides: TGTGCCAGCAGTGAAGCGAGGGGTGGTGAAGCTTTCTTT.

This clonotype was found a few times. The chain recombines TRBV5-1 with TRBJ2-1; D may be TRBD1 (5 bases). Germline V gives CDR1 SGHRS, CDR2 YFSETQ. V shed 4 bases and J shed 3 bases, with 17 bases lying between them. The CDR3 runs to 16 residues. CDR3 protein: CASSPELDRVYNEQFF. CDR3 nucleotides: TGCGCCAGCAGCCCAGAGTTAGACAGAGTCTACAATGAGCAGTTCTTC.

CDR3 in amino acids: CASSRKVRLAGVRDTQYF. The DNA for the CDR3 is TGTGCCAGCAGTAGAAAGGTGCGGCTAGCGGGGGTGAGAGATACGCAGTATTTT. The chain employs TRBV28 and TRBJ2-3; TRBD2 matches at 10 bases. The CDR3 spans 18 residues. Germline V gene sequence: CDR1 MDHEN, CDR2 SYDVKM. With V trimmed by 5 bases and J by 5 bases, 16 bases remained unmatched.

V is TRBV7-9 and J is TRBJ1-1; D is uncertain. Per germline, CDR1 SEHNR and CDR2 FQNEAQ (reference sequence). This CDR3 spans 15 amino acids. V was shortened by 1 base and J by 4 bases, with 13 bases between the two germline ends. CDR3 sequence (DNA): TGTGCCAGCAGCTTAGAGGCATCCGCGGGCACTGAAGCTTTCTTT. The encoded protein is CASSLEASAGTEAFF.

V is TRBV7-9 and J is TRBJ2-7; a weak D match, TRBD1 (6 bases). Germline V gene lookup returns CDR1 SEHNR and CDR2 FQNEAQ (reference sequence). This CDR3 has 14 residues. Between the trimmed V and J ends, which lost 8 bases and 0 bases, there was a span of 14 bases. CDR3 bases: TGTGCCAGCTCACCGGACAGCTACTCCTACGAGCAGTACTTC. Amino acid sequence: CASSPDSYSYEQYF.

The chain recombines TRBV6-1 with TRBJ2-1; D might be TRBD1 (5 bases). Germline V lookup: CDR1 MNHNS, CDR2 SASEGT. The CDR3 totals 12 residues. Between the trimmed V and J ends, which lost 2 bases and 14 bases, there was a span of 13 bases. Here the CDR3 DNA reads TGTGCCAGCAGTGAATTGAGGACACTGGAGTTCTTC. This sequence encodes CASSELRTLEFF.

The V gene is TRBV29-1, the J gene TRBJ1-1; no definite D call. The germline CDR1 and CDR2 sequences are SQVTM and ANQGSEA. With 6 bases removed from V and 1 base from J, the gap between germline ends came to 15 bases. The CDR3 spans 14 residues. In DNA, the CDR3 is TGCAGCGTACTCGGAAGGGCCCAGAACACTGAAGCTTTCTTT. Protein sequence: CSVLGRAQNTEAFF.

This rearrangement joins TRBV2 to TRBJ1-5; 8 bases agree with TRBD1. Germline V gene data show CDR1 as SNHLY and CDR2 as FYNNEI. V lost 7 bases to trimming and J lost 5 bases; unmatched junction nucleotides: 10. The CDR3 is 15 residues long. The CDR3 DNA reads as TGTGCCAGCACCCAGGGGGCCGGCGGCGATCAGCCCCAGCATTTT. This encodes CASTQGAGGDQPQHF. The complete variable domain, with remaining parts taken from reference TRBV2 and TRBJ1-5, reads EPEVTQTPSHQVTQMGQEVILRCVPISNHLYFYWYRQILGQKVEFLVSFYNNEISEKSEIFDDQFSVERPDGSNFTLKIRSTKLEDSAMYFCASTQGAGGDQPQHFGDGTRLSIL.